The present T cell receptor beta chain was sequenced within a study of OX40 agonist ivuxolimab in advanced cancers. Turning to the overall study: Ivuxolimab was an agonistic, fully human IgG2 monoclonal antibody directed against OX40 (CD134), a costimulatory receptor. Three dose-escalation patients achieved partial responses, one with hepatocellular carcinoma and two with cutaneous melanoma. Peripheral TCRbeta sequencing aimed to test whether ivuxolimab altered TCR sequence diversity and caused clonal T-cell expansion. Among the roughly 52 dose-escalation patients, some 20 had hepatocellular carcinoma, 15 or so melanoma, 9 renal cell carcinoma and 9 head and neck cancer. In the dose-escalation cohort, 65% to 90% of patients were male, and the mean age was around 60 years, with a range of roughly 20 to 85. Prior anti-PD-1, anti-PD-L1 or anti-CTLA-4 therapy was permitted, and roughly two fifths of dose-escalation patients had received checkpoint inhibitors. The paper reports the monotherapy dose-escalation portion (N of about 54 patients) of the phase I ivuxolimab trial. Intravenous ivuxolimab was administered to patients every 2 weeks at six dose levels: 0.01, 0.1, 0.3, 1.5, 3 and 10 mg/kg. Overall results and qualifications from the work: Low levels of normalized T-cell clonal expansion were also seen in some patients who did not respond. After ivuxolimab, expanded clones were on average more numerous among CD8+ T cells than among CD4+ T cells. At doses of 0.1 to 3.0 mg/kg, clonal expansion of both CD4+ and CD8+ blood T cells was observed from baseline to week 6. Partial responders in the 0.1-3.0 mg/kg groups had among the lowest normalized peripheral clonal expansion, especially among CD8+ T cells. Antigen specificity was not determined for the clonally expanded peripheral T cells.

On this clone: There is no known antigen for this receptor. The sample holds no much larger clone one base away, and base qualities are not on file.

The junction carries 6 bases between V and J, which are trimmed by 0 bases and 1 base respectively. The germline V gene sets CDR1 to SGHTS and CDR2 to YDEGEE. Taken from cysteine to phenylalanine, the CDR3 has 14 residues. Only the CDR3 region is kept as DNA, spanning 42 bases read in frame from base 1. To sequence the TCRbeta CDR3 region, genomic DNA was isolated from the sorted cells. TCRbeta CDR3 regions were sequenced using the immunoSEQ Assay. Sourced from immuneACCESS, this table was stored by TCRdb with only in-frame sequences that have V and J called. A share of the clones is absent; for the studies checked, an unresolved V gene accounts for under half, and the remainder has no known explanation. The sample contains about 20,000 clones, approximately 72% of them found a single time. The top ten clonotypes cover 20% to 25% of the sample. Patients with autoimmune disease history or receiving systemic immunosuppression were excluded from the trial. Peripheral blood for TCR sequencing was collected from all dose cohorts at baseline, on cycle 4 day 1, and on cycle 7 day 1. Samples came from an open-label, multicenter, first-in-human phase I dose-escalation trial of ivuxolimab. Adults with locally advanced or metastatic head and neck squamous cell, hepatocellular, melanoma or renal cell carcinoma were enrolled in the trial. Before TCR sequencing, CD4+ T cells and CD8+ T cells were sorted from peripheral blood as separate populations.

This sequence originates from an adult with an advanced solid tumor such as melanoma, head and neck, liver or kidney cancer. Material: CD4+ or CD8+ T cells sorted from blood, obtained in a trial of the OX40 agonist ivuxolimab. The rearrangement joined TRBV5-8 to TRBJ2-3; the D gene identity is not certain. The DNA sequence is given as TGTGCCAGCAGCTTGGAGTTCGGCACAGATACGCAGTATTTT. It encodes CASSLEFGTDTQYF.